The 32 T cell receptor beta chains reported below all come from one sample, sequenced in a study of T cells after yellow fever vaccination. In TCRdb, the 5' RACE reads were re-called with MiXCR into one record per CDR3 protein. The table records about 240,000 distinct CDR3 sequences, 6.9% of them present only once. Sequenced material: CD4+ T cells sorted from PBMCs, taken 15 days after the yellow fever booster vaccination. Every receptor here comes from a man aged 25-40 years who received the YFV17D yellow fever vaccine.

This sequence joins TRBV29-1 and TRBJ1-5; perhaps TRBD1 as D (6 bases). Germline CDR1 and CDR2: SQVTM and ANQGSEA. Deletions cut 5 bases from V and 1 base from J, with 9 bases between. The CDR3 contains 13 residues. The CDR3 sequence: CSVWGGSNQPQHF. Written as DNA, the CDR3 is TGCAGCGTTTGGGGGGGCAGCAATCAGCCCCAGCATTTT.

This clonotype was recorded at least ten times. CDR3 nucleotides: TGTGCCAGCAGCCAAGCTGCCCTAGCGATGGTCCACGAGCAGTACTTC. Translated, it gives CASSQAALAMVHEQYF. V and J are TRBV9 and TRBJ2-7; D might be TRBD2 (6 bases). Trimming removed 4 bases from V and 5 bases from J, with 22 bases in between. The V gene's germline CDR1 is SGDLS and CDR2 YYNGEE. This CDR3 has 16 amino acids.

This clonotype occurred many times. The chain recombines TRBV18 with TRBJ2-3; no clear D gene. Deletions cut 4 bases from V and 0 bases from J, with 5 bases between. This CDR3 comprises 13 residues. CDR1 and CDR2 from the germline V gene are KGHSH and LQKENI. The CDR3: CASSQTSTDTQYF. DNA for the CDR3: TGTGCCAGCTCACAGACTAGCACAGATACGCAGTATTTT.

The chain links TRBV4-2 to TRBJ2-1; the match to TRBD2 covers 7 bases. J was trimmed by 8 bases and V by 4 bases; bases with no gene match: 5. The length of the CDR3 is 13 residues. Germline loops: CDR1 LGHNA, CDR2 YNFKEQ. The CDR3 here is CASSRAGVDEQFF. The DNA of the CDR3 is TGTGCCAGCAGCCGGGCGGGGGTCGATGAGCAGTTCTTC.

This clonotype showed up many times. The chain is built from TRBV29-1 and TRBJ1-1; D gene uncertain. Germline values: CDR1 SQVTM, CDR2 ANQGSEA. The CDR3 runs 11 residues. Trimming shortened V by 4 bases and J by 10 bases, and 13 bases separated the two germline ends. CDR3 residues: CSVGDMGSAFF. The CDR3 DNA is TGCAGCGTTGGAGACATGGGATCAGCTTTCTTT.

Comments on this clonotype: Relative to the germline gene, one junction end is altered; a read error may explain this. The gene calls are TRBV7-9 and TRBJ2-7, with TRBD2 matching 7 bases. Germline-derived CDR1 and CDR2 are SEHNR and FQNEAQ (reference sequence). The CDR3 runs to 13 residues. The CDR3 nucleotides are TGTGCCAGCAGCCCTGGGAGGGGCTACGAGCAGAACTTC. As protein: CASSPGRGYEQNF.

This clonotype showed up just a few times. The chain joins TRBV6-1 to TRBJ2-2; 11 bases are shared with TRBD1. Germline V lookup: CDR1 MNHNS, CDR2 SASEGT. The CDR3 sequence is 15 residues long. Losses at the gene ends were 5 bases for V and 3 bases for J; bases not matched to a gene: 2. The CDR3 is CASSPDRGHTGELFF. The CDR3 DNA sequence: TGTGCCAGCAGTCCGGACAGGGGGCACACCGGGGAGCTGTTTTTT.

This clonotype was seen more than once but under ten times. The rearrangement links TRBV20-1 to TRBJ2-7, with 9 positions matching TRBD2. CDR1 DFQATT and CDR2 SNEGSKA come from the germline V gene (reference sequence). The V and J ends lost 6 bases and 3 bases, in that order; junction bases with no gene match: 12. The CDR3 runs 15 residues. The CDR3 spells CSARPAGGPNYEQYF. CDR3 nucleotides: TGCAGTGCCAGGCCAGCGGGAGGCCCGAACTACGAGCAGTACTTC.

This chain joins TRBV7-2 and TRBJ2-1; a possible D gene is TRBD2 (6 bases). This CDR3 is 15 amino acids long. Germline V gene data show CDR1 as SGHTA and CDR2 as FQGNSA. V was trimmed by 1 base and J by 8 bases, leaving 15 bases between them. The CDR3 loop is CASSLGPWRDHEQFF. The CDR3, as DNA: TGTGCCAGCAGCTTAGGCCCTTGGCGGGATCATGAGCAGTTCTTC.

V is TRBV20-1 and J is TRBJ2-7, with D maybe TRBD2 (5 bases). The CDR3 totals 13 residues. Germline V lookup: CDR1 DFQATT, CDR2 SNEGSKA (reference sequence). Trimming shortened V by 3 bases and J by 2 bases, and 11 bases separated the two germline ends. CDR3 amino acids: CSARYTGTYEQYF. Here the CDR3 DNA reads TGCAGTGCTAGGTACACGGGAACCTACGAGCAGTACTTC.

In this sample, this clonotype turned up a few times. This rearrangement joins TRBV19 to TRBJ1-5, with D tentatively TRBD1 (6 bases). The CDR3 extends over 12 amino acids. CDR1 is LNHDA and CDR2 is SQIVND in the germline V gene (reference sequence). V was clipped by 7 bases and J by 7 bases, with 11 bases between them. This chain's CDR3 is CASKDSLQPQHF. In DNA form, the CDR3 reads TGTGCCAGTAAGGACAGCCTACAGCCCCAGCATTTT.

To note about this clonotype: At one boundary the junction diverges from the germline segment, which might be a read error. The genes are TRBV12-3 or TRBV12-4 and TRBJ2-1, with 9 bases matching TRBD2. The CDR3 has 14 residues. The CDR3 nucleotides are TGTGCCAGCAGTATAGCGGGAGACGGCGATGAGCAGTTCTTC. This sequence encodes CASSIAGDGDEQFF.

This clonotype was counted at least ten times. V usage is TRBV9 and J usage is TRBJ1-1; D gene ambiguous. Between the trimmed V and J ends, which lost 3 bases and 1 base, there was a span of 7 bases. Germline V CDR1 and CDR2: SGDLS, YYNGEE. The CDR3 contains 13 residues. CDR3 amino acids: CASSAHRNTEAFF. The DNA of the CDR3 is TGTGCCAGCAGCGCCCACAGGAACACTGAAGCTTTCTTT.

This clonotype has more than one count but fewer than ten. The V gene is TRBV2, the J gene TRBJ2-5, with TRBD2 matching over 7 bases. The V segment lost 7 bases and the J segment 5 bases; nucleotides outside the gene matches: 10. The CDR3 runs to 14 residues. Germline CDR1 and CDR2: SNHLY and FYNNEI. The CDR3 sequence: CASTLASGGETQYF. The CDR3 DNA reads TGTGCCAGCACCCTCGCTAGCGGAGGCGAGACCCAGTACTTC.

This clonotype occurred a few times. This chain uses TRBV20-1 with TRBJ2-7; a possible D gene is TRBD2 (7 bases). This CDR3 has 14 residues. The germline V gene encodes CDR1 DFQATT and CDR2 SNEGSKA (reference sequence). V dropped 5 bases and J dropped 2 bases, with 16 bases sitting between them. This CDR3 is CSAPRQAGAYEQYF. The DNA of the CDR3 is TGCAGTGCTCCCCGACAGGCGGGGGCCTACGAGCAGTACTTC.

The rearrangement links TRBV29-1 to TRBJ1-5; D unresolved. The CDR3 sequence is 14 residues long. CDR1 and CDR2 (germline): SQVTM, ANQGSEA. V gave up 6 bases and J gave up 0 bases, with 12 bases separating them. The CDR3 nucleotides read TGCAGCGTGTCGGATGGGTTTAGCAATCAGCCCCAGCATTTT. Translated, it gives CSVSDGFSNQPQHF.

This clonotype occurred a few times. The CDR3 protein is CASSYGGGWSGVYF. In nucleotides, the CDR3 is TGTGCCAGCAGTTACGGAGGGGGTTGGAGCGGCGTGTACTTC. The V call is TRBV6-2 or TRBV6-3, the J call TRBJ2-7; possibly TRBD1 or TRBD2 for D (6 bases each). The germline CDR1 and CDR2 sequences are MNHEY and SVGEGT. CDR3 length: 14 amino acids. V was cut by 2 bases and J by 12 bases, with 20 bases left in between.

The chain joins TRBV2 to TRBJ1-1; the D is unclear. This CDR3 has 14 amino acids. V was pared by 1 base and J by 4 bases, with 10 bases between. Germline loops: CDR1 SNHLY, CDR2 FYNNEI. The CDR3 region has the DNA TGTGCCAGCAGTGAAGGCGGCATCTTCACTGAAGCTTTCTTT. Encoded protein: CASSEGGIFTEAFF.

This clonotype was seen at least ten times. The CDR3 protein is CASGALGETQYF. The CDR3 region has the DNA TGTGCCAGCGGGGCCCTCGGGGAGACCCAGTACTTC. The chain joins TRBV11-2 to TRBJ2-5, with a weak D call TRBD1 (5 bases). V dropped 8 bases and J dropped 5 bases, with 12 bases sitting between them. Germline CDR1 SGHAT, CDR2 FQNNGV. The CDR3 spans 12 residues.

This clonotype occurred many times. V gene TRBV28 combines with J gene TRBJ1-4; no clear D. CDR3 length equals 13 residues. Germline-derived CDR1 and CDR2 are MDHEN and SYDVKM. V was shortened by 5 bases and J by 0 bases, with 4 bases between the two germline ends. The DNA of the CDR3 is TGTGCCAGCAGTAGAGCAACTAATGAAAAACTGTTTTTT. Translated, it gives CASSRATNEKLFF.

The chain has TRBV5-6 and TRBJ2-5, with a possible D match to TRBD1 (6 bases). Germline V gives CDR1 SGHDT, CDR2 YYEEEE. CDR3 size: 16 residues. V dropped 0 bases and J dropped 4 bases, with 16 bases sitting between them. The CDR3 region is CASSLDAGAKRETQYF. In DNA form, the CDR3 reads TGTGCCAGCAGCTTGGATGCAGGGGCAAAGCGAGAGACCCAGTACTTC.

This clonotype was recorded a few times. The chain is built from TRBV15 and TRBJ2-3; D gene uncertain. V dropped 0 bases and J dropped 8 bases, with 6 bases sitting between them. Germline V gene data show CDR1 as LNHNV and CDR2 as YYDKDF (reference sequence). CDR3 length equals 12 residues. The CDR3 sequence: CATSRDRSTQYF. Written as DNA, the CDR3 is TGTGCCACCAGCAGAGATCGGAGTACGCAGTATTTT.

This clonotype was observed many times. The J gene is TRBJ2-5, the V gene TRBV6-5, with TRBD2 as a possible D gene (5 bases). The CDR3 contains 15 residues. Germline-derived CDR1 and CDR2 are MNHEY and SVGAGI. The ends were cut back, 0 bases at V and 2 bases at J, with 10 bases in the middle. The CDR3, as DNA: TGTGCCAGCAGTTACTCGTTCGAGCGGCAAGAGACCCAGTACTTC. It specifies CASSYSFERQETQYF.

This clonotype came up a few times. This chain connects TRBV11-2 to TRBJ1-1; D is unclear. Per the germline V gene, CDR1 is SGHAT and CDR2 is FQNNGV. This CDR3 is 13 amino acids long. V lost 0 bases, J lost 1 base, and 3 bases lay in between. The CDR3 protein is CASSLETNTEAFF. The DNA for the CDR3 is TGTGCCAGCAGCTTAGAAACGAACACTGAAGCTTTCTTT.

This clonotype was found many times. The rearrangement joins TRBV7-2 to TRBJ2-1; D might be TRBD2 (5 bases). Germline values: CDR1 SGHTA, CDR2 FQGNSA. V was clipped by 2 bases and J by 4 bases, with 6 bases between them. There are 13 residues in the CDR3. The CDR3 bases are TGTGCCAGCAGCTTATCGGGGTACAATGAGCAGTTCTTC. It encodes CASSLSGYNEQFF.

This clonotype was detected only a few times. The V gene is TRBV5-1, the J gene TRBJ2-1; 7 bases map to TRBD1. V gave up 4 bases and J gave up 7 bases; unmatched junction bases: 8. The CDR3 sequence is 14 residues long. The germline V gene encodes CDR1 SGHRS and CDR2 YFSETQ. The CDR3 DNA reads TGCGCCAGCAGCCTTATGGACAGGAAAAATGAGCAGTTCTTC. Encoded protein: CASSLMDRKNEQFF.

This clonotype was counted at least ten times. Here the CDR3 DNA reads TGCAGTGCTAGAGATTCCCCGCCCCGATGGAGCACAGATACGCAGTATTTT. Translation gives CSARDSPPRWSTDTQYF. The chain joins TRBV20-1 to TRBJ2-3, with no clear D. CDR1 DFQATT and CDR2 SNEGSKA come from the germline V gene (reference sequence). Trimming removed 0 bases at V and 0 bases at J, with 16 bases between. This CDR3 contains 17 residues.

The chain is built from TRBV20-1 and TRBJ2-2; perhaps TRBD1 as D (6 bases). CDR3 length equals 18 residues. Germline V gene lookup returns CDR1 DFQATT and CDR2 SNEGSKA (reference sequence). The V end lost 0 bases, the J end lost 10 bases, and 27 bases lay between the germline ends. CDR3 loop: CSARDSQRGSLSTSELFF. The CDR3 coding sequence is TGCAGTGCTAGAGATTCCCAAAGGGGGTCCCTCTCGACGTCGGAGCTGTTTTTT.

In this sample, this clonotype turned up a few times. J is TRBJ1-1 and V is TRBV5-1; a possible D gene is TRBD1 (6 bases). The germline V gene has CDR1 SGHRS and CDR2 YFSETQ. The CDR3 is made up of 14 amino acids. V was trimmed by 4 bases and J by 5 bases, leaving 15 bases between them. CDR3 DNA sequence: TGCGCCAGCAGCATGACAGGTCCGGGGACTGAAGCTTTCTTT. Protein sequence: CASSMTGPGTEAFF.

This clonotype was seen a handful of times. In DNA, the CDR3 is TGTGCCAGCAGTGGGATCGTTGGTGAGCAGTTCTTC. Translation: CASSGIVGEQFF. The chain uses TRBV27 and TRBJ2-1; the D is unclear. This CDR3 has 12 amino acids. V dropped 5 bases and J dropped 9 bases, with 11 bases sitting between them. CDR1 and CDR2 from the germline V gene are MNHEY and SMNVEV (reference sequence).

This clonotype was seen many times. This CDR3 is CATRSCDIDYTDTQYF. For the CDR3, the DNA is TGTGCCACGAGGTCGTGCGACATCGATTACACAGATACGCAGTATTTT. This chain connects TRBV24-1 to TRBJ2-3; D gene uncertain. This CDR3 contains 16 residues. Trimming stripped 10 bases from V and 2 bases from J, with 21 bases between. The germline CDR1 and CDR2 sequences are KGHDR and SFDVKD.

This clonotype was seen more than once but under ten times. This sequence joins TRBV29-1 and TRBJ2-7, with 12 bases aligning to TRBD2. Losses at the gene ends were 5 bases for V and 1 base for J; bases not matched to a gene: 6. This CDR3 comprises 15 residues. In germline, CDR1 is SQVTM, CDR2 ANQGSEA. CDR3 sequence reads: CSVLAGGLGSYEQYF. The DNA of the CDR3 is TGCAGCGTTCTAGCGGGAGGGCTCGGGTCCTACGAGCAGTACTTC.